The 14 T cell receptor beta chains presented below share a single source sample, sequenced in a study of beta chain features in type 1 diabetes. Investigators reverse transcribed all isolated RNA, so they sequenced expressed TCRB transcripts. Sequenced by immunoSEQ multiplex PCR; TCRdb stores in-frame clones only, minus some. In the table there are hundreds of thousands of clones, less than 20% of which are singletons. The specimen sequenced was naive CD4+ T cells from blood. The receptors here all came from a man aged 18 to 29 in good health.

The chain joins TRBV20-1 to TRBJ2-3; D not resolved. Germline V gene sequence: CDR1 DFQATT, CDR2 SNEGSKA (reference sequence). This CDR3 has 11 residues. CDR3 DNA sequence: TGCAGCATAAGTGGGTCAGATACGCAGTATTTT. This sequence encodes CSISGSDTQYF.

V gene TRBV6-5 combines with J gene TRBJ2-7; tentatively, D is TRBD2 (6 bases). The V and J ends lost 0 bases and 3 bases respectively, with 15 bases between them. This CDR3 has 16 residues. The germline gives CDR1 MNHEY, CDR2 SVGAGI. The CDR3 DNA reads TGTGCCAGCAGTTACTCCTGGGGGGTAACGCTCTACGAGCAGTACTTC. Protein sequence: CASSYSWGVTLYEQYF.

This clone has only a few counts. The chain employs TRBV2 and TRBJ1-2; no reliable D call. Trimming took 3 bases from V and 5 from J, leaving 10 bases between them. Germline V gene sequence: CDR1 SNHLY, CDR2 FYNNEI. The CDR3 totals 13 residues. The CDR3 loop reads CASSEKVGYGYTF. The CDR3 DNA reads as TGTGCCAGCAGTGAGAAGGTGGGGTATGGCTACACCTTC.

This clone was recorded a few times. Here the CDR3 DNA reads TGCGCCAGCAGCGGTCCGGGACCAGATCGGTTCAATGAGCAGTTCTTC. Residues: CASSGPGPDRFNEQFF. V gene TRBV5-1 combines with J gene TRBJ2-1; D may correspond to TRBD1 or TRBD2 (5 bases each). V was shortened by 4 bases and J by 6 bases, with 20 bases between the two germline ends. Germline lookup yields CDR1 SGHRS and CDR2 YFSETQ. This CDR3 has 16 residues.

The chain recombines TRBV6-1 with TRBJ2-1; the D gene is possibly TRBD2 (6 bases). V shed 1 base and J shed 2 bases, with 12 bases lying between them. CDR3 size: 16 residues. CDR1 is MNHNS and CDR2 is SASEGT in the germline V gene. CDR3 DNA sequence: TGTGCCAGCAGTGAAGTAGCGGTCGATCCCTACAATGAGCAGTTCTTC. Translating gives CASSEVAVDPYNEQFF.

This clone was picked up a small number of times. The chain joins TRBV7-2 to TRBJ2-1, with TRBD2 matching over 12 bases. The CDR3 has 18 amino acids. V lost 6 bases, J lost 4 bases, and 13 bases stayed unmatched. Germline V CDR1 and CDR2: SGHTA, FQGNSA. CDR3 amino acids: CASSQGGLAGGSYNEQFF. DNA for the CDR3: TGTGCCAGCAGTCAAGGGGGTCTAGCGGGAGGGTCTTACAATGAGCAGTTCTTC.

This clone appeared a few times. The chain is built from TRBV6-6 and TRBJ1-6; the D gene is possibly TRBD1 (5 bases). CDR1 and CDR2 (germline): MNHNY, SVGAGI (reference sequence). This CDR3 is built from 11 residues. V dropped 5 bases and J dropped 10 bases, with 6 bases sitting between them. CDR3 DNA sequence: TGTGCCAGCAGTGGACAATCACCCCTCCACTTT. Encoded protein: CASSGQSPLHF.

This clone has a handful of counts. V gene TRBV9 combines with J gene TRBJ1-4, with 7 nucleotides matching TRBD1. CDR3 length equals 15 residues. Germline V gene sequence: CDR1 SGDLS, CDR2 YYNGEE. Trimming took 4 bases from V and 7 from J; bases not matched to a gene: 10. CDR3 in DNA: TGTGCCAGCAGCACTCGACAGGGAAGGGGTGAAAAACTGTTTTTT. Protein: CASSTRQGRGEKLFF.

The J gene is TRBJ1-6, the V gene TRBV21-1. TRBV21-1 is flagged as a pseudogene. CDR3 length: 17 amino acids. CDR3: CASNPPGGRSLNSPLHF. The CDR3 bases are TGTGCCAGCAACCCCCCTGGGGGGAGAAGTCTTAATTCACCCCTCCACTTT.

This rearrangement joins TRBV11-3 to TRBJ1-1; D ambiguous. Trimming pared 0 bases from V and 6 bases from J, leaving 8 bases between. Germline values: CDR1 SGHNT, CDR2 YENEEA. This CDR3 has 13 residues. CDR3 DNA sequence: TGTGCCAGCAGCTTAGACTTCTCGGCTGAAGCTTTCTTT. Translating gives CASSLDFSAEAFF.

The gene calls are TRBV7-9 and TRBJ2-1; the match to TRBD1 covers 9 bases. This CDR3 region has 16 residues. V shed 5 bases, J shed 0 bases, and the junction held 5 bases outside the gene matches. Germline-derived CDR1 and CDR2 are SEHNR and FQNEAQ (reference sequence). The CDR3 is CASSPHRGPSYNEQFF. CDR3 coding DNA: TGTGCCAGCAGCCCGCACAGGGGGCCCTCCTACAATGAGCAGTTCTTC.

The CDR3, as DNA: TGTGCCAGCAGTTTATGGCGGGGGGGCGAAGAGACCCAGTACTTC. Translation: CASSLWRGGEETQYF. The rearrangement links TRBV28 to TRBJ2-5, with TRBD2 matching 9 bases. CDR1 MDHEN and CDR2 SYDVKM come from the germline V gene. With 0 bases clipped from V and 3 bases from J, the junction kept 2 bases outside the gene matches. This CDR3 region has 15 residues.

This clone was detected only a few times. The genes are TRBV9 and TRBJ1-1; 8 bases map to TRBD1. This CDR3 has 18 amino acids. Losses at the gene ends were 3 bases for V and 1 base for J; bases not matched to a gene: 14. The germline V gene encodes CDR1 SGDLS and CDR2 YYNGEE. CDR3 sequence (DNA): TGTGCCAGCAGCGCAACTCCGGGACAGGTATGGGGGAACACTGAAGCTTTCTTT. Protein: CASSATPGQVWGNTEAFF.

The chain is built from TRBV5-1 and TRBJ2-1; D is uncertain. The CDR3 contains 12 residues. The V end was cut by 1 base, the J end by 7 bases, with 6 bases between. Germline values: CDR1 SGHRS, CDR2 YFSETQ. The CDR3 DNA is TGCGCCAGCAGCTTGTTGGGAAATGAGCAGTTCTTC. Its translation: CASSLLGNEQFF. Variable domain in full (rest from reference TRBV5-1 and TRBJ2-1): KAGVTQTPRYLIKTRGQQVTLSCSPISGHRSVSWYQQTPGQGLQFLFEYFSETQRNKGNFPGRFSGRQFSNSRSEMNVSTLELGDSALYLCASSLLGNEQFFGPGTRLTVL.